This T cell receptor (beta chain) was documented in a study of shared clonotypes between healthy human individuals. This clone was seen a single time. The table came from immunoSEQ multiplex PCR; TCRdb's copy has only in-frame clones and leaves some out. This sample has 2 million to 2.5 million clones, with roughly 93% found just once. This CDR3 has 12 residues. Germline V gives CDR1 MDHEN, CDR2 SYDVKM. V lost 4 bases and J lost 15, with 16 bases in between. The V and J genes are TRBV28 and TRBJ2-1, with D unclear. The receptor comes from a man younger than 30 in good health. Some clones in this sample may be carry-over from other donors' samples. What was sequenced was naive CD4+ T cells from PBMCs. Subset reported: CD45RA+ positively selected. The CDR3 here is CASSSLPVSRFF. In DNA form, the CDR3 reads TGTGCCAGCAGTTCCCTACCGGTGTCGCGGTTCTTC.